This passage covers 22 T cell receptor beta chains from one sample sequenced in a study of T cells in Graves' hyperthyroidism and ophthalmopathy. Amplification of TCR beta CDR3 regions was performed using RNA transcripts as template. The TCR CDR3 first-round RT-PCR relied on the HTBI primer set. Using its own MiXCR run on the multiplex PCR reads, TCRdb lists one record per CDR3 protein. Among fewer than 350,000 distinct CDR3 sequences listed, about an eighth were seen once. Material for sequencing was blood. These receptors originate from a woman in her 30s with Graves' hyperthyroidism that later progressed to Graves' ophthalmopathy.

Comment on this clonotype: One end of the junction does not line up with germline, which may come from a read error. J is TRBJ2-3 and V is TRBV7-2; no clear D gene. The CDR3 runs to 15 residues. CDR1 is SGHTA, CDR2 FQGNSA, per germline. The CDR3 here is CASSLRRSSEDTQCF. CDR3 coding DNA: TGTGCCAGCAGCTTAAGACGCTCCTCGGAAGATACGCAGTGTTTT.

This clonotype was found many times. The chain recombines TRBV10-3 with TRBJ2-7, with D possibly being TRBD1 (6 bases). V lost 6 bases, J lost 3 bases, and 12 bases lay in between. The CDR3 totals 13 residues. Per germline, CDR1 ENHRY and CDR2 SYGVKD. The CDR3 sequence is CAISRGDNYEQYF. In DNA, the CDR3 is TGTGCCATCAGCCGAGGGGACAACTACGAGCAGTACTTC.

This clonotype was observed many times. The chain carries TRBV28 and TRBJ2-5; 8 nucleotides agree with TRBD1. Losses at the gene ends were 4 bases for V and 2 bases for J; bases not matched to a gene: 9. The germline CDR1 and CDR2 sequences are MDHEN and SYDVKM. The length of the CDR3 is 16 residues. CDR3 loop: CASSSAPGQEQETQYF. The CDR3 bases are TGTGCCAGCAGTTCGGCCCCGGGACAGGAACAAGAGACCCAGTACTTC.

This clonotype showed up many times. The genes are TRBV29-1 and TRBJ1-1, with TRBD1 as a possible D gene (6 bases). CDR1 is SQVTM and CDR2 is ANQGSEA in the germline V gene. The CDR3 runs 14 residues. V was pared by 7 bases and J by 8 bases, with 23 bases between. The CDR3 bases are TGCAGCGCCCTGGGCGTAGGGGGGCTAGGGGAAGCTTTCTTT. Amino acids: CSALGVGGLGEAFF.

In regard to this clonotype: Possible read error: a much larger clone is one base away. CDR3 in DNA: TGTGCCACCAGTGATACCGGCCGGAACACCGGGGAGCTGTTTTTT. The encoded protein is CATSDTGRNTGELFF. The chain links TRBV24-1 to TRBJ2-2; no firm D call. CDR3 length: 15 amino acids. Germline V gene data show CDR1 as KGHDR and CDR2 as SFDVKD. Trimming shortened V by 3 bases and J by 1 base, and 8 bases separated the two germline ends.

The J gene is TRBJ2-5, the V gene TRBV13; D gene unclear. Germline V gene lookup returns CDR1 PRHDT and CDR2 FYEKMQ (reference sequence). The CDR3 is made up of 13 amino acids. The V end lost 5 bases, the J end lost 5 bases, and 12 bases lay between the germline ends. The CDR3 DNA reads TGTGCCAGCAGCCCCGAGGCCCGGGAGACCCAGTACTTC. Protein product: CASSPEARETQYF.

Remarks on this clonotype: One end of the junction fails to match germline, which may point to a read error. J is TRBJ2-1 and V is TRBV27, with TRBD1 matching 10 bases. The CDR3 totals 15 residues. Per germline, CDR1 MNHEY and CDR2 SMNVEV (reference sequence). The DNA of the CDR3 is TGTGCCGGCAGTATAGGGACAGGGGTTTTCAATGAGCAGTTCTTC. It encodes CAGSIGTGVFNEQFF.

Note on this clonotype: One base away lies a much larger clone, so this may be a sequencing read error. This chain joins TRBV12-3 or TRBV12-4 and TRBJ2-7, with 7 bases identical to TRBD2. The CDR3 runs to 15 residues. The junction had 11 bases not matched to a gene; V was cut back by 6 bases and J by 3 bases. The chain's CDR3 is CASSSGLVEYYEQYF. The CDR3 DNA reads TGTGCCAGCAGCTCTGGACTAGTCGAATACTACGAGCAGTACTTC.

To note about this clonotype: This CDR3 fails to terminate in the conserved phenylalanine or tryptophan, so it likely reflects a read error. In DNA form, the CDR3 reads TGTGCCAGCAGCGTAGAGGGACTAGACACAGATACGCAGTATCTT. Its translation is CASSVEGLDTDTQYL. J is TRBJ2-3 and V is TRBV9, with 8 bases fitting TRBD2. Trimming at V came to 0 bases and at J to 2 bases, leaving 2 bases not matched to a gene. CDR1 is SGDLS, CDR2 YYNGEE, per germline. This CDR3 contains 15 residues.

This clonotype was counted ten times or more. This chain connects TRBV4-1 to TRBJ2-2, with TRBD1 matching 8 bases. CDR3 size: 17 residues. V lost 6 bases to trimming and J lost 3 bases; unmatched junction nucleotides: 12. From germline, CDR1 is MGHRA and CDR2 YSYEKL. The CDR3 DNA sequence: TGCGCCAGCAGACCCGGACCCGGGACAGGAGACACCGGGGAGCTGTTTTTT. It is translated as CASRPGPGTGDTGELFF.

This clonotype was observed many times. The genes are TRBV28 and TRBJ2-2; maybe TRBD1 (6 bases). The V end lost 3 bases, the J end lost 1 base, and 15 bases lay between the germline ends. Germline V lookup: CDR1 MDHEN, CDR2 SYDVKM. This CDR3 is built from 17 residues. The CDR3 bases are TGTGCCAGCAGTTTCAAACAGGGAGAACAGAACACCGGGGAGCTGTTTTTT. Its protein product is CASSFKQGEQNTGELFF.

This clonotype was seen more than once but under ten times. J is TRBJ2-5 and V is TRBV9; D call uncertain. Deletions cut 0 bases from V and 3 bases from J, with 6 bases between. This CDR3 is 13 amino acids long. Germline-derived CDR1 and CDR2 are SGDLS and YYNGEE. The CDR3 DNA is TGTGCCAGCAGCGTAGGTTTGGAAGAGACCCAGTACTTC. Residues: CASSVGLEETQYF.

This clonotype has at least ten counts. The chain recombines TRBV24-1 with TRBJ1-1; D remains ambiguous. The CDR3 runs to 14 residues. Trimming removed 10 bases from V and 5 bases from J, with 19 bases in between. The germline V gene encodes CDR1 KGHDR and CDR2 SFDVKD. CDR3 sequence (DNA): TGTGCCACGCGTTCTAATATGGGTGGGACTGAAGCTTTCTTT. Translated: CATRSNMGGTEAFF.

This clonotype showed up just a few times. The chain recombines TRBV6-2 or TRBV6-3 with TRBJ2-6, with D hard to call. Trimming removed 6 bases from V and 2 bases from J, with 11 bases in between. Germline-derived CDR1 and CDR2 are MNHEY and SVGEGT. The CDR3 consists of 15 residues. CDR3 coding DNA: TGTGCCAGCAGCTCAGAGAAAGCTGGGGCCAACGTCCTGACTTTC. It is translated as CASSSEKAGANVLTF.

This clonotype was picked up many times. V gene TRBV18 combines with J gene TRBJ1-1, with D unclear. V was shortened by 4 bases and J by 6 bases, with 21 bases between the two germline ends. Germline V CDR1 and CDR2: KGHSH, LQKENI. The CDR3 sequence is 16 residues long. Written as DNA, the CDR3 is TGTGCCAGCTCACGTGACGCCTCACTCGCTACCCCTGAAGCTTTCTTT. Translated, it gives CASSRDASLATPEAFF. The whole variable domain, filled in from reference TRBV18 and TRBJ1-1, reads NAGVMQNPRHLVRRRGQEARLRCSPMKGHSHVYWYRQLPEEGLKFMVYLQKENIIDESGMPKERFSAEFPKEGPSILRIQQVVRGDSAAYFCASSRDASLATPEAFFGQGTRLTVV.

This clonotype has a count of ten or more. This chain uses TRBV30 with TRBJ1-2; no clear D gene. In germline, CDR1 is GTSNPN, CDR2 SVGIG (reference sequence). CDR3 length equals 12 residues. V was clipped by 4 bases and J by 6 bases, with 12 bases between them. The CDR3 bases are TGTGCCTGGATAGGAGGGTTCGATGGCTACACCTTC. It is translated as CAWIGGFDGYTF.

This clonotype occurred many times. This chain connects TRBV6-1 to TRBJ2-7; TRBD2 might be the D (6 bases). CDR1 and CDR2 from the germline V gene are MNHNS and SASEGT. Trimming cost V 5 bases and J 2 bases, with 10 bases left between them. The CDR3 is 13 amino acids. Written as DNA, the CDR3 is TGTGCCAGCAGTCGCGGGGTAGCCTACGAGCAGTACTTC. Translation: CASSRGVAYEQYF.

The CDR3 nucleotides read TGTGCCTGGTCCAGAGTGGGGGACTATCAGCCCCAGCATTTT. Translated: CAWSRVGDYQPQHF. The J gene is TRBJ1-5, the V gene TRBV30; TRBD1 might be the D (5 bases). The germline V gene encodes CDR1 GTSNPN and CDR2 SVGIG (reference sequence). This CDR3 is 14 amino acids long. V was clipped by 5 bases and J by 5 bases, with 16 bases between them.

The chain couples TRBV12-3 or TRBV12-4 to TRBJ1-4; D possibly corresponds to TRBD1 (5 bases). V was cut by 3 bases and J by 4 bases, with 15 bases left in between. This CDR3 spans 16 amino acids. CDR3: CASSFGQGRGNEKLFF. The CDR3 nucleotides read TGTGCCAGCAGTTTCGGGCAGGGCCGGGGTAATGAAAAACTGTTTTTT.

This clonotype was seen ten or more times. CDR3 region: CASSRGTSGYNEQFF. The CDR3, as DNA: TGTGCCAGCAGTCGAGGGACTAGCGGCTACAATGAGCAGTTCTTC. V is TRBV6-2 or TRBV6-3 and J is TRBJ2-1; 11 bases fit TRBD2. CDR1 and CDR2 (germline): MNHEY, SVGEGT. Losses at the gene ends were 5 bases for V and 3 bases for J; bases not matched to a gene: 3. The CDR3 runs 15 residues.

This clonotype was found a few times. This chain uses TRBV4-3 with TRBJ1-6, with 8 bases lining up with TRBD1. Germline trimming cut 2 bases from V and 8 bases from J; bases unmatched to any gene: 5. CDR3 length: 15 residues. The germline V gene has CDR1 LGHNA and CDR2 YSLEER. CDR3 in DNA: TGCGCCAGCAGCCAAACAGGGGGAGGGGATTCACCCCTCCACTTT. Translating gives CASSQTGGGDSPLHF.

The sample holds many counts of this clonotype. The rearrangement uses TRBV7-9 and TRBJ1-1; D uncertain. The CDR3 loop spans 15 amino acids. Trimming left V 6 bases short and J 1 base short, with 15 bases between. CDR1 and CDR2 from the germline V gene are SEHNR and FQNEAQ (reference sequence). The CDR3 DNA reads TGTGCCAGCAGACCCCCTACAAGCAAGAACACTGAAGCTTTCTTT. Translated: CASRPPTSKNTEAFF.